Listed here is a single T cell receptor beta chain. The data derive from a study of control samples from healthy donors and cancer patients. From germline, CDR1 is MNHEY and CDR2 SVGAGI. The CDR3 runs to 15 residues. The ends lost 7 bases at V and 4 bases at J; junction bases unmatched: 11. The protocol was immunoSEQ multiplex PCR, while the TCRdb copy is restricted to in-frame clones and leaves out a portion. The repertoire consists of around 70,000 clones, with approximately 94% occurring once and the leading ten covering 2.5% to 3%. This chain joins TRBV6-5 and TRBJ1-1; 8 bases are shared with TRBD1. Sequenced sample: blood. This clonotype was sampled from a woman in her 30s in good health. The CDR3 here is CASTQGATKVTEAFF. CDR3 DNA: TGTGCCAGCACCCAGGGGGCGACTAAGGTCACTGAAGCTTTCTTT.